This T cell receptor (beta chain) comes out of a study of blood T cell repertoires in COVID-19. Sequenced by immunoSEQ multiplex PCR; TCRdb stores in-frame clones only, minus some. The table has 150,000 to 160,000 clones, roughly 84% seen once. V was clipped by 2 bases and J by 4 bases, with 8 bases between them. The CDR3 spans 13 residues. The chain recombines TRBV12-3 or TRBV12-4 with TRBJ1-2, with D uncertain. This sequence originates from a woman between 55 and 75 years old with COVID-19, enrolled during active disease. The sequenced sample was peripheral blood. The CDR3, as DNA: TGTGCCAGCAGTTTACGTGACACCTATGGCTACACCTTC. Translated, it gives CASSLRDTYGYTF.